The TCR beta chain described here comes from a study of T cells in tumors after PD-1 blockade. Study overall: Some patients also took daily vismodegib 150 mg during anti-PD-1 treatment. Peripheral blood samples averaged roughly 40,000 unique clonotypes and roughly 110,000 templates.

Clones were read by immunoSEQ multiplex PCR, and TCRdb kept only the in-frame ones, dropping some. Of 20,000 to 25,000 clones in the sample, around 80% were seen once. This CDR3 region has 15 residues. Germline CDR1 and CDR2: MNHEY and SMNVEV (reference sequence). V was pared by 4 bases and J by 8 bases, with 10 bases of the junction left unmatched. The TCR comes from a human donor with basal cell carcinoma. V and J are TRBV27 and TRBJ2-1; 8 positions agree with TRBD1. Material: PBMCs, obtained before anti-PD-1 treatment. CDR3 nucleotide sequence: TGTGCCAGCAGTTCAGGGACAGGTTTATTCGATGAGCAGTTCTTC. Translating it yields CASSSGTGLFDEQFF.